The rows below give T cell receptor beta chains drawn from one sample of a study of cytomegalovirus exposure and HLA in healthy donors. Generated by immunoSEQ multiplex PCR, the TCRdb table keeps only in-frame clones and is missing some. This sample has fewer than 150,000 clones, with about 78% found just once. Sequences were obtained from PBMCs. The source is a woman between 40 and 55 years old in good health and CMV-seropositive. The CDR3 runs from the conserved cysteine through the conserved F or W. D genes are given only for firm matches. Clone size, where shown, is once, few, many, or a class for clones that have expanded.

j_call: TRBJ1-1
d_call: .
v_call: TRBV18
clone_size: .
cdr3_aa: CASSPGQRPNTEAFF
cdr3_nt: TGTGCCAGCTCACCGGGACAAAGACCGAACACTGAAGCTTTCTTT

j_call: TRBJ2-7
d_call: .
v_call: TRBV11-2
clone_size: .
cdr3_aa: CASTNPEGYDEQYF
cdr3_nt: TGTGCCAGCACCAACCCGGAGGGCTACGACGAGCAGTACTTC

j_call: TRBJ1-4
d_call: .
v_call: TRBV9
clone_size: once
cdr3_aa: CASTRRATNEKLFF
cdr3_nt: TGTGCCAGCACCCGACGGGCAACTAATGAAAAACTGTTTTTT

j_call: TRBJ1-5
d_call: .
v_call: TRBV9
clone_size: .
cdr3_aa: CASSGSDRPYTGPQHF
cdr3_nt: TGTGCCAGCAGCGGATCGGACAGACCCTATACGGGGCCCCAGCATTTT

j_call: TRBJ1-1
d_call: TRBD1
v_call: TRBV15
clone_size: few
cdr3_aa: CATRDRMNTEAFF
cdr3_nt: TGTGCCACCCGGGACAGAATGAACACTGAAGCTTTCTTT

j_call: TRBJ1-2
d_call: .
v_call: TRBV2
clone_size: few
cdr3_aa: CASSDISGSLGGVVYGYTF
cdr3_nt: TGTGCCAGCAGCGACATTTCCGGGTCCTTGGGGGGAGTCGTCTATGGCTACACCTTC

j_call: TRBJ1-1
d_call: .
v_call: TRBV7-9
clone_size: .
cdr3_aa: CASSYIQTEAFF
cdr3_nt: TGTGCCAGCAGCTACATACAGACTGAAGCTTTCTTT

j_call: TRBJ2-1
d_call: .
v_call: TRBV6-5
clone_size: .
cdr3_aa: CASSPQGGREQFF
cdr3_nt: TGTGCCAGCAGCCCCCAAGGAGGCAGAGAGCAGTTCTTC

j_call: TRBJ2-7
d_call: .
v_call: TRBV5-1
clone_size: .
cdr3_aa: CASSRTDFGAYEQYF
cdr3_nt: TGCGCCAGCAGCCGGACTGATTTTGGAGCCTACGAGCAGTACTTC

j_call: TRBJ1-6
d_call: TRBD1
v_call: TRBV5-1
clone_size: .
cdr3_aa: CASSLEPLGQGKNSPLHF
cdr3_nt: TGCGCCAGCAGCTTGGAGCCTCTAGGACAGGGGAAGAATTCACCCCTCCACTTT

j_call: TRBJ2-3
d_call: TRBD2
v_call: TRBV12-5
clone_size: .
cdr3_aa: CASGPGLLDTQYF
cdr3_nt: TGTGCTAGTGGTCCGGGACTACTTGATACGCAGTATTTT

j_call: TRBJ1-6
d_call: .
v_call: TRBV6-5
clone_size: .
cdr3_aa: CASKYSGSPLHF
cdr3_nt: TGTGCCAGCAAATACTCCGGTTCACCCCTCCACTTT

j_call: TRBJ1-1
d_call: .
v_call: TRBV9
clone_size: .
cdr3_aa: CASSVGGRSTEAFF
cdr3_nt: TGTGCCAGCAGCGTAGGCGGGAGGAGCACTGAAGCTTTCTTT

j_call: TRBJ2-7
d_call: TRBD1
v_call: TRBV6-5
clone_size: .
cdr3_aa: CASSYLGTGQEQYF
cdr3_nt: TGTGCCAGCAGTTACTTGGGGACAGGGCAAGAGCAGTACTTC

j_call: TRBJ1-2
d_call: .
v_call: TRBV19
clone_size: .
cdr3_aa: CASSWTDYGYTF
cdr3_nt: TGTGCCAGTAGTTGGACAGACTATGGCTACACCTTC

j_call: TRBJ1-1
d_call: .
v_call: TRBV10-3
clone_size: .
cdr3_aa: CAISQQGTNTEAFF
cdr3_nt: TGTGCCATCAGTCAACAGGGTACGAACACTGAAGCTTTCTTT

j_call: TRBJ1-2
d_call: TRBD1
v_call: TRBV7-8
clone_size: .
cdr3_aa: CASSLRTGGNYGYTF
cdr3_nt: TGTGCCAGCAGCCTTCGGACAGGGGGAAACTATGGCTACACCTTC

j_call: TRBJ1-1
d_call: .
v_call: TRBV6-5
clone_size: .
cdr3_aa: CASSYSDGGAEAFF
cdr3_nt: TGTGCCAGCAGTTACTCGGACGGCGGGGCTGAAGCTTTCTTT

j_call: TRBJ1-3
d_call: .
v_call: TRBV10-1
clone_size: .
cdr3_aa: CASTLGDCDGPTSWRGTIYF
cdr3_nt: TGCGCCAGCACTCTAGGTGACTGTGACGGACCTACCTCTTGGCGGGGCACCATATATTTT

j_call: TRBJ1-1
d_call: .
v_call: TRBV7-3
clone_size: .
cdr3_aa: CASSLSRVGDTEAFF
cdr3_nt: TGTGCCAGCAGCTTATCTCGGGTCGGTGACACTGAAGCTTTCTTT

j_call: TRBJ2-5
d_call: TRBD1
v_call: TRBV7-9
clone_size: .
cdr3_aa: CASSLGSGQGMETQYF
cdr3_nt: TGTGCCAGCAGCTTAGGATCAGGACAGGGAATGGAGACCCAGTACTTC

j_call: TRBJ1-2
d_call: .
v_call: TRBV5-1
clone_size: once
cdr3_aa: CASSLNGANYGYTF
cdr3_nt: TGCGCCAGCAGCTTGAACGGGGCTAACTATGGCTACACCTTC

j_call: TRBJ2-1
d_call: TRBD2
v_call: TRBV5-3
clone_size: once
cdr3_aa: CARICCRSTSDEQFF
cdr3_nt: TGTGCCAGAATCTGCTGCCGGTCGACTAGCGATGAGCAGTTCTTC

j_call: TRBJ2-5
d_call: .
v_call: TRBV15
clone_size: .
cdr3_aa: CATSRDPQALETQYF
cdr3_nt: TGTGCCACCAGCAGAGATCCCCAGGCTTTAGAGACCCAGTACTTC

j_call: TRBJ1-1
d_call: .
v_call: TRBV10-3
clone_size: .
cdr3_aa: CAISESSGTTEAFF
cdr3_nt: TGTGCCATCAGTGAGTCTAGCGGGACAACCGAAGCTTTCTTT

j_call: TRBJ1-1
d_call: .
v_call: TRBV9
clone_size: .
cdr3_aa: CASSVDSRVAFF
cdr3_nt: TGTGCCAGCAGCGTAGATTCGAGGGTAGCTTTCTTT

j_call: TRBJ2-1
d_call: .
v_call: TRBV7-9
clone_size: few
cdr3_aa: CASSSSTNEQFF
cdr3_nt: TGTGCCAGCAGTTCTAGTACCAATGAGCAGTTCTTC

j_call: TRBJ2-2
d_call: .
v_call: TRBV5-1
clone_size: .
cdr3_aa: CASSLSLNTGELFF
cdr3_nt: TGCGCCAGCAGCTTGAGCCTGAACACCGGGGAGCTGTTTTTT

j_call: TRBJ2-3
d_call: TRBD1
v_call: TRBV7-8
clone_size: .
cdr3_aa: CASSYRGQDTQYF
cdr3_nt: TGTGCCAGCAGTTACAGGGGTCAAGATACGCAGTATTTT

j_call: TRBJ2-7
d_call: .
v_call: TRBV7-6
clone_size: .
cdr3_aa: CASSPNPGYEQYF
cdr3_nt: TGTGCCAGCAGCCCCAACCCAGGATACGAGCAGTACTTC

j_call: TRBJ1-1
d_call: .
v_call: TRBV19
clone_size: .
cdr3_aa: CASRLLGRGNTEAFF
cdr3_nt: TGTGCCAGTAGGCTGTTGGGGCGGGGGAACACTGAAGCTTTCTTT

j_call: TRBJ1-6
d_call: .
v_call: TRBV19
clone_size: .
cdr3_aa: CASSTLDKLRTLHF
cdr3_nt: TGTGCCAGTAGTACCTTAGACAAGCTCCGAACCCTCCACTTT

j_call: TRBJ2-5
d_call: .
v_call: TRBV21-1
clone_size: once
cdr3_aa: CASSKPSRSGGGLETQYF
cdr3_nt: TGTGCCAGCAGCAAACCCTCCCGAAGCGGGGGGGGTTTGGAGACCCAGTACTTC

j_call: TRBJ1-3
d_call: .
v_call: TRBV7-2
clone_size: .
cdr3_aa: CASSLYWGQNAIYF
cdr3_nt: TGTGCCAGCAGCTTGTATTGGGGGCAAAACGCCATATATTTT

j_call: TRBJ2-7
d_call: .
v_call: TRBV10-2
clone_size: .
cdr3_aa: CASTQGSGEQYF
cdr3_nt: TGCGCCAGTACTCAGGGTTCCGGCGAGCAGTACTTC

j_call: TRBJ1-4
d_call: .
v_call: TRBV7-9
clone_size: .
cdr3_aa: CASSLRGNDEKLFF
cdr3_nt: TGTGCCAGCAGCTTACGGGGGAATGACGAAAAACTGTTTTTT

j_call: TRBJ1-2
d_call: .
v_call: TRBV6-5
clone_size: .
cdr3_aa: CASGSRSGYTF
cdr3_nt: TGTGCCAGCGGGTCCAGGTCCGGCTACACCTTC

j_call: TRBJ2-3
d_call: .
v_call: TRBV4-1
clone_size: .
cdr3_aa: CASSQVLTVRDTQYF
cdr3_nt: TGCGCCAGCAGCCAAGTTTTAACAGTTCGAGATACGCAGTATTTT

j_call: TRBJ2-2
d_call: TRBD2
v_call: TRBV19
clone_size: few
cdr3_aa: CASSIGLAGELFF
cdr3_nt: TGTGCCAGTAGTATTGGACTAGCCGGGGAGCTGTTTTTT

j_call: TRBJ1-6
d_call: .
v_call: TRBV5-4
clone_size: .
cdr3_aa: CASSLDRAGNSPLHF
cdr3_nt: TGTGCCAGCAGCTTGGACCGGGCGGGGAATTCACCCCTCCACTTT

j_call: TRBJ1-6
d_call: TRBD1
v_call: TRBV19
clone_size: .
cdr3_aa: CASNPRDSPNSPLHF
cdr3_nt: TGTGCCAGTAATCCTCGGGACAGCCCTAATTCACCCCTCCACTTT

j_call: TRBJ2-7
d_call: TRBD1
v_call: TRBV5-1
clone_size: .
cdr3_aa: CASSAPDRPYEQYF
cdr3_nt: TGCGCCAGCAGCGCCCCGGACAGGCCCTACGAGCAGTACTTC

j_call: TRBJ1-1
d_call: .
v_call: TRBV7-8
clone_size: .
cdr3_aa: CASSPRGRERGTEAFF
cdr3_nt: TGTGCCAGCAGCCCGCGTGGGAGGGAGAGGGGGACTGAAGCTTTCTTT

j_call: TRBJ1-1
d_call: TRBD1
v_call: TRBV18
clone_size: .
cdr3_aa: CASSPGTVLNTEAFF
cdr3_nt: TGTGCCAGCTCACCTGGGACAGTCCTGAACACTGAAGCTTTCTTT

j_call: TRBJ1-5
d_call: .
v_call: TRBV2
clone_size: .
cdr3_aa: CASSVDLNQPQHF
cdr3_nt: TGTGCCAGCAGTGTCGACTTAAATCAGCCCCAGCATTTT

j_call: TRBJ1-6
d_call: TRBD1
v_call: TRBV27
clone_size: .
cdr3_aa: CASRFLTGVLDPLHF
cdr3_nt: TGTGCCAGCAGATTCCTGACAGGGGTACTAGATCCCCTCCACTTT

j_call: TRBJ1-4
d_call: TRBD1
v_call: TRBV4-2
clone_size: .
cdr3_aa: CASSQRVDRDEKLFF
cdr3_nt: TGTGCCAGCAGCCAGAGAGTGGACAGGGATGAAAAACTGTTTTTT

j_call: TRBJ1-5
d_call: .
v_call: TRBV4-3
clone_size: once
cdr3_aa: CASSQDRGRQPQHF
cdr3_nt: TGCGCCAGCAGCCAAGATCGGGGGAGGCAGCCCCAGCATTTT

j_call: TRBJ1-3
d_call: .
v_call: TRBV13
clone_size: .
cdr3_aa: CASSFRGENTIYF
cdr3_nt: TGTGCCAGCAGCTTCAGGGGAGAAAACACCATATATTTT

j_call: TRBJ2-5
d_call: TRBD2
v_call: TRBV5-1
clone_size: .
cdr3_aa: CASSLLAGDSQYF
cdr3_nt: TGCGCCAGCAGCTTGCTAGCGGGGGACTCCCAGTACTTC

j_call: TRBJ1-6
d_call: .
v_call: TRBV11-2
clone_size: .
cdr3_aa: CASSTAGVLSPLHF
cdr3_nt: TGTGCCAGCAGCACAGCGGGGGTTCTGTCACCCCTCCACTTT

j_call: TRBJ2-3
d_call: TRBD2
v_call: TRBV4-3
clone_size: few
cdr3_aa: CASSQDAAGGGDTQYF
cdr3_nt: TGCGCCAGCAGCCAAGACGCAGCGGGGGGTGGAGATACGCAGTATTTT

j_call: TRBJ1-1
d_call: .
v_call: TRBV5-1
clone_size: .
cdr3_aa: CASSLGLLGLKNTEAFF
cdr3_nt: TGCGCCAGCAGCTTGGGATTGTTGGGCCTTAAGAACACTGAAGCTTTCTTT

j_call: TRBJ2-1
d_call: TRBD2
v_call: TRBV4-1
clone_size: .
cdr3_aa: CASSQDTGGVRYNEQFF
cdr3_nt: TGCGCCAGCAGCCAAGATACGGGAGGGGTGAGGTACAATGAGCAGTTCTTC

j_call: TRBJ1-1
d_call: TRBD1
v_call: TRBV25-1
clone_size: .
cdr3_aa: CASSDGTEYDGTEAFF
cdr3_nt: TGTGCCAGCAGTGACGGGACAGAGTATGATGGCACTGAAGCTTTCTTT

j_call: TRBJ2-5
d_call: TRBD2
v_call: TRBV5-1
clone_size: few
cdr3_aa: CASSLESGEQETQYF
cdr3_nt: TGCGCCAGCAGCTTGGAGAGCGGGGAACAAGAGACCCAGTACTTC

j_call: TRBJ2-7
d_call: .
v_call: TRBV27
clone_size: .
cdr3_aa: CASSGRDSYEQYF
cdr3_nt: TGTGCCAGCAGTGGCAGGGACTCCTACGAGCAGTACTTC